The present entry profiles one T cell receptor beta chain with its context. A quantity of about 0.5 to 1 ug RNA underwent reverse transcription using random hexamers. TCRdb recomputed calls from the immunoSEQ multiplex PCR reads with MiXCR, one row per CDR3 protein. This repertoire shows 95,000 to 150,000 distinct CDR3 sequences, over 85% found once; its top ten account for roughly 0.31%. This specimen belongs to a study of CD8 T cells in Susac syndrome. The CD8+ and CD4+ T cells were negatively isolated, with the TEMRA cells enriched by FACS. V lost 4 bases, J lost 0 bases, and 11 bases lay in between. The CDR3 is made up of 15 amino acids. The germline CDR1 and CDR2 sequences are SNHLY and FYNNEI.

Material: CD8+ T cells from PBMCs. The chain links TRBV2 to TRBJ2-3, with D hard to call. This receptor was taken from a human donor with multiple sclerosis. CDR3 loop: CASSVDRLSTDTQYF. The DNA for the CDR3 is TGTGCCAGCAGTGTCGACCGGCTGAGCACAGATACGCAGTATTTT.